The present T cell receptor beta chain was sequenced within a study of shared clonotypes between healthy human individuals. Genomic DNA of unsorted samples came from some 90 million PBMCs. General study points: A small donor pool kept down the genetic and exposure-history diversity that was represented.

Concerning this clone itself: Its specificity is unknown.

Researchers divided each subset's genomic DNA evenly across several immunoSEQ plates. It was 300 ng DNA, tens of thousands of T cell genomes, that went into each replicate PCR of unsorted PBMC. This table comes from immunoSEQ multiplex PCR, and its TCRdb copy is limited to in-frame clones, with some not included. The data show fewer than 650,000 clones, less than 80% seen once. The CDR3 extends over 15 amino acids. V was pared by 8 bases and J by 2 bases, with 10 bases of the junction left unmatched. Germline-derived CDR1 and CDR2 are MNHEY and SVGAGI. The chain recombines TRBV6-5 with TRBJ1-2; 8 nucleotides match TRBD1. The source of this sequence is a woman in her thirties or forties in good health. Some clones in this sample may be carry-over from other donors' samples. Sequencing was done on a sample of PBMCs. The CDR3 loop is CASGPWTGLNYGYTF. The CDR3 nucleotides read TGTGCCAGCGGCCCATGGACAGGGTTAAACTATGGCTACACCTTC.